The T cell receptor beta chain described here comes from a study of blood T cell repertoires in COVID-19. Looking at the study overall: The analysed material was cDNA or gDNA that came from T cells, B-cell-depleted T cells, or PBMCs.

The J segment lost 5 bases and the V segment lost 1 base, leaving 10 bases of the junction unmatched. The CDR3 covers 16 residues. Germline V gene sequence: CDR1 SGHRS, CDR2 YFSETQ. In the source study's methods: The assay estimated nucleated cells by amplifying reference gene primers. Measured with immunoSEQ multiplex PCR; TCRdb has only the in-frame clones, and not every one. V and J calls and clone size are as listed in that table; D and trimming were resolved from the DNA. The sample gives roughly 200,000 clones, approximately 80% of which show up once; roughly 20% is in the top ten. The chain employs TRBV5-1 and TRBJ2-5; 8 bases match TRBD1. The clonotype was recovered from a human donor in a cohort sampled during active COVID-19. Input material: peripheral blood. CDR3 loop: CASSLMVTGVKETQYF. Here the CDR3 DNA reads TGCGCCAGCAGCTTGATGGTGACAGGGGTAAAGGAGACCCAGTACTTC.